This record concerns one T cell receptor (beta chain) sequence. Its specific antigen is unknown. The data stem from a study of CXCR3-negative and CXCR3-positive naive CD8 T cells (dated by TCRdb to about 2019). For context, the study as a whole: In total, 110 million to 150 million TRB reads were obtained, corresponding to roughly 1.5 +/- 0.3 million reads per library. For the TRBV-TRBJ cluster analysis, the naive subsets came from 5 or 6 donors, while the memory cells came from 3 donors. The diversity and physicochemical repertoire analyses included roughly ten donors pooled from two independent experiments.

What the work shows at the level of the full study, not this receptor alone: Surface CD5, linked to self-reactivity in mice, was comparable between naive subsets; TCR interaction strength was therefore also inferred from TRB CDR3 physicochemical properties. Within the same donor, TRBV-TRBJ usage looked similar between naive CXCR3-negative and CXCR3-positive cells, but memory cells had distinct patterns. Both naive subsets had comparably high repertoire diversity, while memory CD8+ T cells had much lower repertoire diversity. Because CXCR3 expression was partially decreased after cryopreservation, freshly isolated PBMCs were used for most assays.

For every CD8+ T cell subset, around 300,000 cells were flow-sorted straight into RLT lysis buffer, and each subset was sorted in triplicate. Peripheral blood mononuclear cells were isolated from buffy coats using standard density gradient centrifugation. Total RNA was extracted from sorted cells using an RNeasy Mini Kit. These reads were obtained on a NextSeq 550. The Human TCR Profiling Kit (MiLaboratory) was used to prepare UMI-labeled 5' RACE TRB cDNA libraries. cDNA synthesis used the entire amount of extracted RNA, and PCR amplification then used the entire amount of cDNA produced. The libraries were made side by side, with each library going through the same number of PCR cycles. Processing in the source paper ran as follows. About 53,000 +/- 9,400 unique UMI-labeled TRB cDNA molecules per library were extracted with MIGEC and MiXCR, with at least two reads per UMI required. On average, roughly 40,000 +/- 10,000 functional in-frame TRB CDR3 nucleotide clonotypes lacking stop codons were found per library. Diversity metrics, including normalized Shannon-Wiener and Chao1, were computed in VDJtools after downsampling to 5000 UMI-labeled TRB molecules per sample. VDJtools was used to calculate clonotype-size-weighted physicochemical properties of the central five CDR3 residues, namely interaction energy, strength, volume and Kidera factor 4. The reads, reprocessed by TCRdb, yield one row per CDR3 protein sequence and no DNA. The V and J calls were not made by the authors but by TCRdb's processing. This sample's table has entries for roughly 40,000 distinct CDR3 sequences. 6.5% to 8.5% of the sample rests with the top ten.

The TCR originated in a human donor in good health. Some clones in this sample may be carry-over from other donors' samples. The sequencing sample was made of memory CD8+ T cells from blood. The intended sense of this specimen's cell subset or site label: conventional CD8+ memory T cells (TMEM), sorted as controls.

This receptor carries the CDR3 CASSLGVGTEQFF. The chain was built from TRBV5-4 and TRBJ2-1; TCRdb's D gene call, TRBD1, goes unchecked for lack of DNA. Taken from cysteine to phenylalanine, the CDR3 has 13 residues. A DNA sequence was not provided. The germline V gene (reference sequence) supplies CDR1 SGHNT and CDR2 YYREEE.